This T cell receptor beta chain was found in a study of PD-L1 blockade in urothelial cancer. Study summary: Analyses used blood from 3 weeks (second dose) and 6 weeks after treatment start. T cells were recovered from blood samples at a median of around 150,000.

PCRs each included synthetic TCR analog templates spiked in. The table came from immunoSEQ multiplex PCR; TCRdb's copy has only in-frame clones and leaves some out. The repertoire holds fewer than 35,000 clones, approximately 79% seen once, with around 2% in the top ten. The CDR3 covers 15 residues. V shed 4 bases, J shed 8 bases, and the junction held 10 bases outside the gene matches. Per germline, CDR1 SNHLY and CDR2 FYNNEI. Sample: PBMCs, taken around atezolizumab (anti-PD-L1) treatment. The receptor comes from a man aged 45 to 65 with urothelial cancer. This chain uses TRBV2 with TRBJ2-2; 7 bases map to TRBD2. This CDR3 reads CASSVWAGASGELFF. For the CDR3, the DNA is TGTGCCAGCAGTGTTTGGGCGGGAGCGTCGGGGGAGCTGTTTTTT.